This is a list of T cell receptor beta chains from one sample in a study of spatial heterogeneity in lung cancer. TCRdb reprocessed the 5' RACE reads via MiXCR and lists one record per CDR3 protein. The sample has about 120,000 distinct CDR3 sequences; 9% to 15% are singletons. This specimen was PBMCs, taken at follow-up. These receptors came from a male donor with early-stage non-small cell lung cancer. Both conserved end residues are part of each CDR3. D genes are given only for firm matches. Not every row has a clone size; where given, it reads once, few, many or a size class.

DNA: TGTGCCAGCAGCCCGGGGGCGCACTCTGGGGCCAACGTCCTGACTTTC
CDR3: CASSPGAHSGANVLTF
D: .
J: TRBJ2-6
size: many
V: TRBV7-2

DNA: TGTGCCACGGAGGGGGGGGCCCGGAATGAGCAGTTCTTC
CDR3: CATEGGARNEQFF
D: .
J: TRBJ2-1
size: many
V: TRBV3-1

DNA: TGTGCCAGCAGCCCCCGGGGACAGGGGGCGATGGAAAAACTGTTTTTT
CDR3: CASSPRGQGAMEKLFF
D: TRBD1
J: TRBJ1-4
size: few
V: TRBV9

DNA: TGTGCTAGCAGCTTGGATACGGCCCGAGGGGGGGCCCAGTACTTC
CDR3: CASSLDTARGGAQYF
D: .
J: TRBJ2-5
size: .
V: TRBV7-7

DNA: TGTGCCAGCTCACCACCGAACAGGGACAACGAGCAGTACTTC
CDR3: CASSPPNRDNEQYF
D: .
J: TRBJ2-7
size: .
V: TRBV18

DNA: TGTGCCAGCAGCTCGAGCGGGGGGGCCTCGAGGGAGCAGTTCTTC
CDR3: CASSSSGGASREQFF
D: TRBD2
J: TRBJ2-1
size: .
V: TRBV7-2

DNA: TGCAGTGCTGGAACCCCGAGGGGGAGCATCCACAGATACGATACGCAGTATTTT
CDR3: CSAGTPRGSIHRYDTQYF
D: .
J: TRBJ2-3
size: .
V: TRBV20-1

DNA: TGCAGTGCAGGGGACTCCTACGAGCAGTACTTC
CDR3: CSAGDSYEQYF
D: .
J: TRBJ2-7
size: many
V: TRBV20-1

DNA: TGTGCCAGCAGACACAGGGTCTGGGCCTACGAGCAGTACTTC
CDR3: CASRHRVWAYEQYF
D: .
J: TRBJ2-7
size: many
V: TRBV6-2/TRBV6-3

DNA: TGTGCCAGCAGCTCGGGGGGATGGACAGATACGCAGTATTTT
CDR3: CASSSGGWTDTQYF
D: TRBD2
J: TRBJ2-3
size: .
V: TRBV9

DNA: TGTGCCAGCAGTCCGGGGGCCTCGACAGATACGCAGTATTTT
CDR3: CASSPGASTDTQYF
D: .
J: TRBJ2-3
size: .
V: TRBV12-3/TRBV12-4

DNA: TGTGCCAGCAGACGGACCTTTGGCAATCAGCCCCAGCATTTT
CDR3: CASRRTFGNQPQHF
D: .
J: TRBJ1-5
size: many
V: TRBV28

DNA: TGTGCCAGCAGTTACTCACTGAACACCGGGGAGCTGTTTTTT
CDR3: CASSYSLNTGELFF
D: .
J: TRBJ2-2
size: many
V: TRBV6-6

DNA: TGTGCCAGCAGTACGCTAGCGCCGAATGAGCAGTTCTTC
CDR3: CASSTLAPNEQFF
D: .
J: TRBJ2-1
size: .
V: TRBV28

DNA: TGTGCCAGCAGCTTAGGACCGCGAACCTACGAGCAGTACTTC
CDR3: CASSLGPRTYEQYF
D: .
J: TRBJ2-7
size: many
V: TRBV7-2

DNA: TGTGCCAGCAGCCCTCAGACGAGGAACACTGAAGCTTTCTTT
CDR3: CASSPQTRNTEAFF
D: .
J: TRBJ1-1
size: once
V: TRBV14

DNA: TGTGCCACCAGCGCCCCCGGGACAGACTACGAGCAGTACTTC
CDR3: CATSAPGTDYEQYF
D: TRBD1
J: TRBJ2-7
size: many
V: TRBV15

DNA: TGCGCCAGCAGCCAGGACCGAAATCAGCCCCAGCATTTT
CDR3: CASSQDRNQPQHF
D: .
J: TRBJ1-5
size: many
V: TRBV5-1

DNA: TGCAGCGTGAGGGGGACAGGGAAGAACACCGGGGAGCTGTTTTTT
CDR3: CSVRGTGKNTGELFF
D: TRBD1
J: TRBJ2-2
size: many
V: TRBV29-1

DNA: TGCAGTGCTGTCGAGACTAGCAATCAGCCCCAGCATTTT
CDR3: CSAVETSNQPQHF
D: .
J: TRBJ1-5
size: .
V: TRBV20-1

DNA: TGCAGTGCTGTCTCTAGACTAGCGGGGGGCTCCTACAATGAGCAGTTCTTC
CDR3: CSAVSRLAGGSYNEQFF
D: TRBD2
J: TRBJ2-1
size: few
V: TRBV20-1

DNA: TGTGCCAGCGGAAAGGGACTAGCCGCCAATGAGCAGTTCTTC
CDR3: CASGKGLAANEQFF
D: TRBD2
J: TRBJ2-1
size: many
V: TRBV6-5

DNA: TGTGCCAGCAGCTTCGGCGGGGGGGCGGATACGCAGTATTTT
CDR3: CASSFGGGADTQYF
D: TRBD2
J: TRBJ2-3
size: .
V: TRBV7-9

DNA: TGTGCCAGCAGGGTCACTAGCGGGGGGTTCCAGAGCTCTGGGGCCAACGTCCTGACTTTC
CDR3: CASRVTSGGFQSSGANVLTF
D: TRBD2
J: TRBJ2-6
size: few
V: TRBV2

DNA: TGTGCCATCAGTGAGTCCCCAGGGTCGGCGAGCTATGGCTACACCTTC
CDR3: CAISESPGSASYGYTF
D: .
J: TRBJ1-2
size: many
V: TRBV10-3

DNA: TGTGCCAGCAGCGAGGGGGGAGCTAGCAATCAGCCCCAGCATTTT
CDR3: CASSEGGASNQPQHF
D: .
J: TRBJ1-5
size: .
V: TRBV6-5

DNA: TGTGCCAGCCCGAAAAGCACAGATACGCAGTATTTT
CDR3: CASPKSTDTQYF
D: .
J: TRBJ2-3
size: .
V: TRBV18